The clone carrying this T cell receptor (beta chain) was recorded at least ten times. Its antigen remains unidentified. The data are from a study of T-cell reconstitution after alpha-beta-depleted transplantation in children. Notes on the study in general: A year post-transplant, T-cell counts and diversity derived mostly from newly produced T cells. TCRbeta diversity was high at day 60 in some patients (a result of surviving recipient T cells and thymic progenitors). The origin of alpha-beta T cells about two months after transplant was reportedly several hundred expanded graft clones.

This CDR3 comprises 15 residues. Per germline, CDR1 LGHNA and CDR2 YSLEER. Trimming shortened V by 1 base and J by 7 bases, and 14 bases separated the two germline ends. Unique molecular identifiers were incorporated into the prepared TCRbeta library. TCRdb called the PCR reads again in MiXCR, with one record for every CDR3 protein. The data contain a few hundred thousand distinct CDR3 sequences, 10% to 15% of them seen just once; the ten biggest clones take up 2.2%. This chain joins TRBV4-3 and TRBJ2-1; tentative D call: TRBD2 (5 bases). Here the sequenced sample was PBMCs, mostly from graft donor cells, taken 360 days after TCRalphabeta/CD19-depleted stem cell transplant. This receptor was identified in a male patient between 5 and 17 years old who had a stem cell transplant for acute myeloid leukemia, so the T cells may come from the graft donor. The CDR3: CASSQVVLVANEQFF. The CDR3, as DNA: TGCGCCAGCAGCCAAGTAGTACTAGTTGCGAATGAGCAGTTCTTC.